The source of this T cell receptor beta chain is a study of T cell clonotyping in hematopoietic cell transplantation. Concerning this clone itself: Its target is unknown.

The method was immunoSEQ multiplex PCR; TCRdb's version includes in-frame clones alone and lacks a portion of them. Of more than 70,000 clones listed, approximately 95% are singletons. Findings of the study overall: Broader posttransplant TCR repertoire diversity was predicted by graft donor and pretransplant recipient Inverse Simpson Index values. Few recipient clonotypes overlapped donors; over 97% were de novo at given depth. Cells were unsorted, so CD4 and CD8 contributions were not separated.

Time point reported: recipient sample about 28 days before transplant, after cytoreduction. V lost 3 bases and J lost 4, with 13 bases in between. The CDR3 extends over 15 amino acids. CDR1 SNHLY and CDR2 FYNNEI come from the germline V gene. The TCR originated in a woman between 50 and 59 years old with acute myeloid leukemia. Some clones in this sample may be carry-over from other donors' samples. The chain combines TRBV2 with TRBJ1-5; D possibly corresponds to TRBD1 (5 bases). The sample was peripheral blood mononuclear cells, taken before stem cell transplant. CDR3 residues: CASSDSGTQNQPQHF. As DNA, the CDR3 is TGTGCCAGCAGTGATTCCGGGACCCAGAATCAGCCCCAGCATTTT.